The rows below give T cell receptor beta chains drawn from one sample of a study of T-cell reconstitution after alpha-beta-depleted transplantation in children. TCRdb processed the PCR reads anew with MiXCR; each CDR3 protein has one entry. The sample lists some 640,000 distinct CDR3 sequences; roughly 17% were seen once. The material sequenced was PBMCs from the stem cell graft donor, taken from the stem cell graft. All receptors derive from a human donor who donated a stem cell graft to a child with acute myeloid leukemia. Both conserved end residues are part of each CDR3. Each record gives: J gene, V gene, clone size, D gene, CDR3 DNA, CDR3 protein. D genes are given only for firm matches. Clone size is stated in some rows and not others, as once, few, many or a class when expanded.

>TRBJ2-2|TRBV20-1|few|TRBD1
TGCAGTGCTCGGGCCCAGGGGGATTCCGGGGAGCTGTTTTTT
CSARAQGDSGELFF
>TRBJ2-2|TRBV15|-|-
TGTGCCACCAGCAGAGGCCCGGGACACGGCACCGGGGAGCTGTTTTTT
CATSRGPGHGTGELFF
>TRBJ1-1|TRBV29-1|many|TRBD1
TGCAGCGTGGGTGGACAGGGGAACACTGAAGCTTTCTTT
CSVGGQGNTEAFF
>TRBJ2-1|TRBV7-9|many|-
TGTGCCAGCAGCTTAGTCACCGACAATGAGCAGTTCTTC
CASSLVTDNEQFF
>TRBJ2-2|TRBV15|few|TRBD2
TGTGCCACCAGCAGAGATTGGAGCGGGGGGGCGTCCGGGGAGCTGTTTTTT
CATSRDWSGGASGELFF
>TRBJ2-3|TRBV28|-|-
TGTGCCAGCGGAGGCGGGGGCAACACAGATACGCAGTATTTT
CASGGGGNTDTQYF
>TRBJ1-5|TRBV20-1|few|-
TGCAGTGCTAAGGACCCGGGAAGCAATCAGCCCCAGCATTTT
CSAKDPGSNQPQHF
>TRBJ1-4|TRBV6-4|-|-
TGTGCCAGCGGGGGCAGTAATGAAAAACTGTTTTTT
CASGGSNEKLFF
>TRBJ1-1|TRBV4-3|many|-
TGCGCCAGCAGCCAGGGACGGACGAACACTGAAGCTTTCTTT
CASSQGRTNTEAFF
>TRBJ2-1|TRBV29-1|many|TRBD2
TGCAGCGTCCCCCGAACTAGCGGGGGTGGTGAGCAGTTCTTC
CSVPRTSGGGEQFF
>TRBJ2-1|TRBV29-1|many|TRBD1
TGCAGCGTCACCAACAGGGGACCCTACAATGAGCAGTTCTTC
CSVTNRGPYNEQFF
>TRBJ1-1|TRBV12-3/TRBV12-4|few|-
TGTGCCAGCAGCGCGGGGCCCGGGTGGGCTGAAGCTTTCTTT
CASSAGPGWAEAFF
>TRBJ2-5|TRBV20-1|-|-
TGCAGTGCTAGAACTCGGGTAGAGACCCAGTACTTC
CSARTRVETQYF
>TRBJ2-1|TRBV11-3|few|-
TGTGCCAGCAGCCGAAGGGTTTACAATGAGCAGTTCTTC
CASSRRVYNEQFF
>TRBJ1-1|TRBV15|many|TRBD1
TGTGCCACCAGCAGAGATTCAGGGGGTGAAGCTTTCTTT
CATSRDSGGEAFF
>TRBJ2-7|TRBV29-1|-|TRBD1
TGCAGCGACTTAGGGGGACAGTTCTACGAGCAGTACTTC
CSDLGGQFYEQYF
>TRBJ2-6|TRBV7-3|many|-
TGTGCCAGCAGCTTGTTGTTTGGGGCCAACGTCCTGACTTTC
CASSLLFGANVLTF
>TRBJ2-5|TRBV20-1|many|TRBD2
TGCAGTGCTAGGTCCGGGACTAGCGGGGAGGAGACCCAGTACTTC
CSARSGTSGEETQYF
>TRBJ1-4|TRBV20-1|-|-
TGCAGTGTCGAGAGGTCGACAGTACTTAATGAAAAACTGTTTTTT
CSVERSTVLNEKLFF
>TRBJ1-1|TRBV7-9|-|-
TGTGCCAGCAGCTTCCGGGAGGGCACTGAAGCTTTCTTT
CASSFREGTEAFF
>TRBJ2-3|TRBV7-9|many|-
TGTGCCAGCAGCTCAAACGGATTCACAGATACGCAGTATTTT
CASSSNGFTDTQYF
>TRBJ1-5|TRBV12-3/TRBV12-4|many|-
TGTGCCAGCAGTTTACAGGGTTACAATCAGCCCCAGCATTTT
CASSLQGYNQPQHF
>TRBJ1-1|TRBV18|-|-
TGTGCCAGCTCACCATTATCGCGACTGGGCACTGAAGCTTTCTTT
CASSPLSRLGTEAFF
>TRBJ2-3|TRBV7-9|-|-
TGTGCCAGCAGCTTTGGAGGGGGCGCGGGAGATACGCAGTATTTT
CASSFGGGAGDTQYF
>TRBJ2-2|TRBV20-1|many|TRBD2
TGCAGTGCTAGAGGACTAGCGGGGGGCACGAACACCGGGGAGCTGTTTTTT
CSARGLAGGTNTGELFF
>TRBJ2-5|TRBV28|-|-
TGTGCCAGCAGCCGCACCAAGCAAGAGACCCAGTACTTC
CASSRTKQETQYF
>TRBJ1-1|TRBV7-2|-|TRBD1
TGTGCCAGCAGCTTAGAGGTCAGGGGGTTGGCAGCTTTCTTT
CASSLEVRGLAAFF
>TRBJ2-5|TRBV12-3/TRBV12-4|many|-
TGTGCCAGCAGCCCGGTCCACAGGCCGGAGACCCAGTACTTC
CASSPVHRPETQYF
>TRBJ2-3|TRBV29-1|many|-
TGCAGCGCAGCCCGAATGACCTACGGCACAGATACGCAGTATTTT
CSAARMTYGTDTQYF
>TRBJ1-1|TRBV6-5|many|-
TGTGCCAGCAGTTACTCGGGGGGCGGCGGCACTGAAGCTTTCTTT
CASSYSGGGGTEAFF
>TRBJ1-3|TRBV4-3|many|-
TGCGCCAGCAGCCAAGCCCTCCAGGGAAGGCTAACTGGAAACACCATATATTTT
CASSQALQGRLTGNTIYF
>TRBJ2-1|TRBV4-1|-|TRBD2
TGCGCCAGCAGCTCCACCCTAAGCGGGGGGGCCGTCAATGAGCAGTTCTTC
CASSSTLSGGAVNEQFF
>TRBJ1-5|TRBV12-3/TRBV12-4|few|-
TGTGCCAGCAGTCCGGGGGGGTTGGGAAGCAATCAGCCCCAGCATTTT
CASSPGGLGSNQPQHF
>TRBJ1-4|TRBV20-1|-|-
TGCAGTGCTAGAGACAGGGTTAGGGAAAAACTGTTTTTT
CSARDRVREKLFF
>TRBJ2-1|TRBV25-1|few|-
TGTGCCAGCAGGGATGCGTACATGGGCAATGAGCAGTTCTTC
CASRDAYMGNEQFF
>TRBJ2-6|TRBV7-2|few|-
TGTGCCAGCAGCCTAGCAGGTGGTGGGGCCAACGTCCTGACTTTC
CASSLAGGGANVLTF
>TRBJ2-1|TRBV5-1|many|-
TGCGCCAGCAGCACACAGCTAACCTCCTACAATGAGCAGTTCTTC
CASSTQLTSYNEQFF
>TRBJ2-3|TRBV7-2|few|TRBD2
TGTGCCAGCAGCTCTCTACTAGCGGGGGGGCATAAAGATACGCAGTATTTT
CASSSLLAGGHKDTQYF
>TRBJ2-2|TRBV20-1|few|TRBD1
TGCAGTGCTAGAGATATGGGACAGGGGATTGGAGCGAACACCGGGGAGCTGTTTTTT
CSARDMGQGIGANTGELFF
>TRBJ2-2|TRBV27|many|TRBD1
TGTGCCAGCAGCCGAGGGACAGGGTTGAACACCGGGGAGCTGTTTTTT
CASSRGTGLNTGELFF
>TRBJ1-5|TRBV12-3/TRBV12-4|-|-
TGTGCCAGCAGTCCACGGACGGAGGGTAGCAATCAGCCCCAGCATTTT
CASSPRTEGSNQPQHF
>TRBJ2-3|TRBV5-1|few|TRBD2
TGCGCCAGCAGCTTGGAAGCAGCGGGGGGGACAGATACGCAGTATTTT
CASSLEAAGGTDTQYF
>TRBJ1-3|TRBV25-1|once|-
TGTGCCAGCAGTACCCCCGGCTCTGGAAACACCATATATTTT
CASSTPGSGNTIYF
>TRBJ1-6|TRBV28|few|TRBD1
TGTGCCAGCAGTTTCGCAGGGGGCGTTTCACCCCTCCACTTT
CASSFAGGVSPLHF
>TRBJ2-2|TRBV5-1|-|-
TGCGCCAGCAGCTTGAAAGGTCAGGCGAACACCGGGGAGCTGTTTTTT
CASSLKGQANTGELFF
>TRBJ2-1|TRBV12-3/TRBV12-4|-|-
TGTGCCAGCAGTTTAGGGACCAGGAGCTCCTACAATGAGCAGTTCTTC
CASSLGTRSSYNEQFF
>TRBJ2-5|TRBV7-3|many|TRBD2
TGTGCCAGCAGCTGGGGAGGGGAAGAGACCCAGTACTTC
CASSWGGEETQYF
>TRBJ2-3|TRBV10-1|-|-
TGCGCCAGCAGTGAGCGCGGCTACACAGATACGCAGTATTTT
CASSERGYTDTQYF
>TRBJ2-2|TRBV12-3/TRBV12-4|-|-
TGTGCCAGCAGACCAACAGGGACCGGGGAGCTGTTTTTT
CASRPTGTGELFF